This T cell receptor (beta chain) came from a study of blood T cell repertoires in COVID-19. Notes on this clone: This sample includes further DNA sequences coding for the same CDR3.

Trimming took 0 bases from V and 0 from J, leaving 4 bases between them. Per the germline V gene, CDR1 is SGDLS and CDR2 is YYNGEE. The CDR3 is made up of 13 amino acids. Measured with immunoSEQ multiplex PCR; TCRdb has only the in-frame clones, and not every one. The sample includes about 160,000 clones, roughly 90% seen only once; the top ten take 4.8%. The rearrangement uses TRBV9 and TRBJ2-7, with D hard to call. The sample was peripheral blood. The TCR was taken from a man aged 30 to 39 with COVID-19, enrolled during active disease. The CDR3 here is CASSVAVSYEQYF. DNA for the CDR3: TGTGCCAGCAGCGTAGCGGTCTCCTACGAGCAGTACTTC.